The entry below describes one TCR beta chain. Sequenced by immunoSEQ multiplex PCR; TCRdb stores in-frame clones only, minus some. The sample holds 65,000 to 85,000 clones, approximately 88% seen once. The entry originates in a study of OX40 agonist ivuxolimab in advanced cancers. V lost 4 bases and J 1 base, leaving 10 bases between the germline ends. This CDR3 region has 14 residues. Germline V gene data show CDR1 as MNHEY and CDR2 as SVGAGI. The chain uses TRBV6-5 and TRBJ1-1; D is possibly TRBD1 (5 bases). The clonotype was recovered from an adult with an advanced solid tumor such as melanoma, head and neck, liver or kidney cancer. The sequencing used CD4+ or CD8+ T cells sorted from blood, collected in a trial of the OX40 agonist ivuxolimab. The CDR3 here is CASSSWGGNTEAFF. The CDR3 coding sequence is TGTGCCAGCAGTTCCTGGGGGGGGAACACTGAAGCTTTCTTT.